This TCR beta chain was found in a study of CD8+CD57+ T cells in acquired aplastic anemia. The TCR beta profiling, which covered VDJ combination and CDR3 sequence, was carried out using genomic DNA as the template. TCRdb itself ran the reads through MiXCR, one entry per CDR3 protein. The sample has 170,000 or so distinct CDR3 sequences; 45% to 55% are singletons. In its sample, this clonotype was seen many times. Individuals selected for sequencing had exhibited CD8+CD57+ cell expansion on flow cytometry. With 3 bases removed from V and 3 bases from J, the gap between germline ends came to 8 bases. The CDR3 contains 13 residues. The germline CDR1 and CDR2 sequences are MNHEY and SMNVEV (reference sequence).

The genes are TRBV27 and TRBJ1-1; no clear D gene. The source is a human donor with aplastic anemia. What was sequenced was sorted CD4+, CD8+, or CD8+CD57+ T cells (not recorded which) from PBMCs. For the CDR3, the DNA is TGTGCCAGCAGTTTGGTCGAGGACACTGAAGCTTTCTTT. It translates to CASSLVEDTEAFF.